Listed here are 9 T cell receptor beta chains from one sample, sequenced in a study of T cells in localized non-small cell lung cancer. Sequencing used immunoSEQ multiplex PCR; TCRdb keeps in-frame clones, though not all of them. The data contain 3,000 or so clones, more than 25% of them singletons. The sample in question was lung tumor tissue, obtained before any cancer treatment. Every receptor here comes from a man between 40 and 70 years old with stage I lung adenocarcinoma.

The gene calls are TRBV18 and TRBJ2-2; D call uncertain. Trimming took off 6 bases at V and 5 bases at J, with 16 bases between the two ends. Germline V gene data show CDR1 as KGHSH and CDR2 as LQKENI. This CDR3 contains 15 residues. The CDR3 reads CASSPGQPSTGELFF. For the CDR3, the DNA is TGTGCCAGCTCTCCTGGGCAACCTAGTACCGGGGAGCTGTTTTTT.

This clone has a count of ten or more. The chain links TRBV11-3 to TRBJ2-5; 13 positions agree with TRBD2. The CDR3 has 15 residues. CDR1 and CDR2 from the germline V gene are SGHNT and YENEEA. The V segment lost 5 bases and the J segment 3 bases; nucleotides outside the gene matches: 3. The CDR3 sequence: CASSPGTSGEETQYF. The CDR3 DNA follows: TGTGCCAGCAGCCCCGGGACTAGCGGGGAAGAGACCCAGTACTTC.

The chain employs TRBV1 and TRBJ2-3; the table's D call, TRBD2, has no DNA check behind it. TRBV1 is a recognized pseudogene. This CDR3 is built from 16 residues. The CDR3 loop reads CASSQASGGPTDTQYF. In DNA, the CDR3 is TGCGCCAGCAGCCAAGCTAGCGGGGGGCCCACAGATACGCAGTATTTT.

By proportion, this clone is large. This chain connects TRBV29-1 to TRBJ1-3; no clear D gene. This CDR3 has 13 residues. Germline V gives CDR1 SQVTM, CDR2 ANQGSEA. Between the trimmed V and J ends, which lost 4 bases and 4 bases, there was a span of 11 bases. In DNA form, the CDR3 reads TGCAGCGTTGTAGTGGGCGGAGGAAACACCATATATTTT. This translates into CSVVVGGGNTIYF.

The gene calls are TRBV11-3 and TRBJ2-1, with 8 bases lining up with TRBD1. This CDR3 comprises 15 residues. V shed 5 bases and J 10 bases; nucleotides not matched to a gene: 13. Germline CDR1 reads SGHNT; CDR2 reads YENEEA. The CDR3: CASSPGTGDRGEQFF. In nucleotides, the CDR3 is TGTGCCAGCAGCCCCGGGACAGGTGATCGGGGGGAGCAGTTCTTC. Based on the CDR3 plus reference TRBV11-3 and TRBJ2-1, the full variable domain is EAGVVQSPRYKIIEKKQPVAFWCNPISGHNTLYWYLQNLGQGPELLIRYENEEAVDDSQLPKDRFSAERLKGVDSTLKIQPAELGDSAVYLCASSPGTGDRGEQFFGPGTRLTVL.

By proportion, this clone is medium-sized (0.01 to 0.1%). This sequence joins TRBV11-3 and TRBJ2-2; D might be TRBD1 (6 bases). Per the germline V gene, CDR1 is SGHNT and CDR2 is YENEEA. This CDR3 has 15 residues. Trimming pared 1 base from V and 6 bases from J, leaving 12 bases between. This CDR3 reads CASSLGREGAGELFF. CDR3 DNA sequence: TGTGCCAGCAGCTTAGGCCGCGAGGGGGCCGGGGAGCTGTTTTTT.

The chain combines TRBV7-5 with TRBJ2-7; no DNA check was done on the table's D call, TRBD2. TRBV7-5 is recorded as a pseudogene. This CDR3 comprises 14 residues. The CDR3 sequence: CASTSTSGGYEQYF. The CDR3 DNA is TGTGCCAGCACCTCGACTAGCGGGGGATACGAGCAGTACTTC.

This sequence joins TRBV11-3 and TRBJ2-4; 10 positions agree with TRBD1. With 4 bases clipped from V and 6 bases from J, the junction kept 21 bases outside the gene matches. The CDR3 contains 20 residues. Looked up from germline, CDR1 is SGHNT and CDR2 is YENEEA. CDR3 coding DNA: TGTGCCAGCAGCTCCCCCGGGGCCCGGGACAGGGGCCGAGGGAGAAACATTCAGTACTTC. It translates to CASSSPGARDRGRGRNIQYF.

This chain uses TRBV6-8 with TRBJ2-2, with D possibly being TRBD1 or TRBD2 (6 bases each). The CDR3 consists of 15 residues. Germline values: CDR1 MNHGY, CDR2 SAAAGT. V dropped 5 bases and J dropped 7 bases, with 17 bases sitting between them. The DNA of the CDR3 is TGTGCCAGCAGTCCCAGGAGGGGGGAGAACGGGGAGCTGTTTTTT. Protein sequence: CASSPRRGENGELFF.